The sequence of this TCR beta chain was determined in a study of blood T cell repertoires in COVID-19. TCRdb keeps only in-frame clones here, not all; method: immunoSEQ multiplex PCR. The data contain nearly 350,000 clones, around 87% of them seen just once; the ten biggest clones take up 6% to 7%. Patients from Seattle were sampled longitudinally, starting during active infection. Trimming left V 0 bases short and J 6 bases short, with 11 bases between. The CDR3 consists of 14 residues. Germline values: CDR1 SGHRS, CDR2 YFSETQ. The specimen sequenced was peripheral blood. The rearrangement uses TRBV5-1 and TRBJ2-3; D is ambiguous. This TCR was recovered from a woman between 45 and 60 years old with COVID-19, enrolled during active disease. The DNA of the CDR3 is TGCGCCAGCAGCTTGGTTGGAGTTTCGGATACGCAGTATTTT. Its protein is CASSLVGVSDTQYF.